Below, one TCR beta chain is given with its context. What it binds is not known. The junction departs from the called germline gene at one end, perhaps through a read error. This specimen belongs to a study of tumor and adjacent non-tumor tissue in lung cancer. At the level of the study: The cohort had under 15 adenocarcinoma, a couple of squamous cell and 1 small cell patients. Notes on the study in general: Shorter survival was associated with higher TCR diversity in tumors.

TCRbeta libraries were built with three rounds of nested PCR, modified from ARM-PCR. Each CDR3 protein gets one entry after TCRdb re-called the multiplex PCR reads with MiXCR. The sample lists 110,000 or so distinct CDR3 sequences, roughly 73% occurring once. The template was RNA from unsorted bulk tissue. Chemotherapy-naive patients with new lung cancer underwent thoracic surgery in China, August–November 2014. Germline assignment: CDR1 MNHEY and CDR2 SVGEGT. The CDR3 contains 14 residues. This receptor was identified in a woman aged 55-69 years with non-small cell lung cancer. Sequencing was performed on lung tumor tissue. V and J are TRBV6-2 or TRBV6-3 and TRBJ2-7; D might be TRBD1 or TRBD2, each matching 6 bases. The CDR3 loop is CANSTGGARMEQYF. Written as DNA, the CDR3 is TGTGCCAACAGTACCGGGGGCGCCCGGATGGAGCAGTACTTC.